Given below is one T cell receptor beta chain in context. What it recognizes is unknown. This sample was taken from a study of long-term antiretroviral therapy in people with HIV. For the study at large: When the earliest samples were collected, ART was typically delayed until CD4 counts fell. Study results and caveats: Those clones which expanded before ART made up the dominant part of the repertoire at all time points.

This CDR3 spans 15 amino acids. Trimming removed 3 bases at V and 4 bases at J, with 16 bases between. Per the germline V gene, CDR1 is MNHEY and CDR2 is SMNVEV (reference sequence). A v3.0 immunoSEQ assay was performed at survey level. Using immunoSEQ multiplex PCR, the repertoire was profiled, and TCRdb retains in-frame clones only, with some absent. The top ten clones hold just over 3.5% of a sample with tens of thousands of clones, around 90% of them seen once. This receptor was taken from a woman aged 18-35 years with HIV. The rearrangement links TRBV27 to TRBJ2-7; D possibly uses TRBD1 or TRBD2 (6 bases each). Sample: unsorted PBMCs, taken 1.8 years after starting antiretroviral therapy. The CDR3 sequence is CASSFRVGGDYEQYF. CDR3 nucleotide sequence: TGTGCCAGCAGTTTTCGCGTCGGGGGCGATTACGAGCAGTACTTC.